The 27 T cell receptor beta chains below were found in one sample sequenced in a study of cytomegalovirus exposure and HLA in healthy donors. PCR involved 60 Vbeta and 13 Jbeta primers. Data came from immunoSEQ multiplex PCR; TCRdb stores just in-frame clones and leaves some out. The sample consists of around 140,000 clones, 75% to 80% of them appearing once. The sample was PBMCs. These TCRs come from a male donor in good health and CMV-seronegative.

This clone appeared a few times. V and J are TRBV19 and TRBJ2-1; TRBD2 matches 10 bases. V shed 4 bases, J shed 9 bases, and the junction held 6 bases outside the gene matches. CDR3 size: 14 residues. CDR1 and CDR2 (germline): LNHDA, SQIVND (reference sequence). The chain's CDR3 is CASSRPSGGGEQFF. DNA for the CDR3: TGTGCCAGTAGTAGGCCTAGCGGGGGAGGTGAGCAGTTCTTC. Full variable domain (remainder filled in from reference TRBV19 and TRBJ2-1): DGGITQSPKYLFRKEGQNVTLSCEQNLNHDAMYWYRQDPGQGLRLIYYSQIVNDFQKGDIAEGYSVSREKKESFPLTVTSAQKNPTAFYLCASSRPSGGGEQFFGPGTRLTVL.

Here the CDR3 DNA reads TGTGCCAGCAGTTCCCAGACAGGGACCTACGAGCAGTACTTC. Protein sequence: CASSSQTGTYEQYF. V and J are TRBV6-5 and TRBJ2-7; 7 nucleotides align to TRBD1. Losses at the gene ends were 4 bases for V and 2 bases for J; bases not matched to a gene: 5. The CDR3 length is 14 residues. Germline V gene lookup returns CDR1 MNHEY and CDR2 SVGAGI.

The rearrangement joins TRBV5-1 to TRBJ2-5; 13 nucleotides match TRBD2. Unmatched junction bases numbered 3, after V lost 3 bases and J lost 1 base. The CDR3 runs to 16 residues. Germline CDR1 SGHRS, CDR2 YFSETQ. The CDR3 bases are TGCGCCAGCAGCTCGACTAGCGGGGGGCCCCAAGAGACCCAGTACTTC. It is translated as CASSSTSGGPQETQYF.

The rearrangement links TRBV29-1 to TRBJ1-4; TRBD1 aligns across 7 bases. Per germline, CDR1 SQVTM and CDR2 ANQGSEA. CDR3 length: 12 residues. V lost 6 bases to trimming and J lost 8 bases; unmatched junction nucleotides: 6. In DNA, the CDR3 is TGCAGCGTAGGGGGCGCAGGAGAAAAACTGTTTTTT. Residues: CSVGGAGEKLFF.

The chain is built from TRBV6-6 and TRBJ1-5, with TRBD1 matching over 7 bases. Germline V gene data show CDR1 as MNHNY and CDR2 as SVGAGI (reference sequence). J lost 0 bases, V lost 7 bases, and 9 bases had no gene match. CDR3 length: 16 residues. CDR3 nucleotide sequence: TGTGCCAGCACCCAGGGGGGCCCTTATAGCAATCAGCCCCAGCATTTT. Protein sequence: CASTQGGPYSNQPQHF.

The V gene is TRBV5-1, the J gene TRBJ2-1; D is unresolved. CDR1 and CDR2 (germline): SGHRS, YFSETQ. The CDR3 spans 14 residues. V lost 0 bases and J 8 bases, leaving 12 bases between the germline ends. The CDR3 DNA reads as TGCGCCAGCAGCTTGGATCCTATGAGCGATGAGCAGTTCTTC. It is translated as CASSLDPMSDEQFF.

V and J are TRBV19 and TRBJ1-2, with D possibly TRBD1 on 5 matching bases. Trimming removed 6 bases at V and 0 bases at J, with 14 bases between. CDR1 and CDR2 from the germline V gene are LNHDA and SQIVND (reference sequence). The CDR3 is made up of 15 amino acids. CDR3 sequence: CASRGAVLSNYGYTF. The CDR3 coding sequence is TGTGCCAGTAGAGGGGCAGTACTCTCTAACTATGGCTACACCTTC.

J is TRBJ2-1 and V is TRBV4-3; D may be TRBD2 (5 bases). This CDR3 region has 17 residues. Trimming stripped 4 bases from V and 0 bases from J, with 16 bases between. Germline loops: CDR1 LGHNA, CDR2 YSLEER. CDR3: CASSRHHSSSSYNEQFF. The CDR3 DNA sequence: TGCGCCAGCAGCCGACACCACTCTAGCAGCTCCTACAATGAGCAGTTCTTC.

The chain has TRBV5-1 and TRBJ2-3, with a weak D call TRBD1 (6 bases). The CDR3 has 16 residues. The germline gives CDR1 SGHRS, CDR2 YFSETQ. V was shortened by 4 bases and J by 0 bases, with 15 bases between the two germline ends. CDR3 region: CASSRIPQGSTDTQYF. For the CDR3, the DNA is TGCGCCAGCAGCCGGATCCCGCAGGGGAGCACAGATACGCAGTATTTT.

This chain connects TRBV7-9 to TRBJ2-7; TRBD2 agrees at 7 bases. This CDR3 is 15 amino acids long. Germline CDR1 and CDR2: SEHNR and FQNEAQ (reference sequence). After removal of 2 bases from V and 5 bases from J, the junction contained 9 bases not matched to a gene. The CDR3 coding sequence is TGTGCCAGCAGCTTATCAGGGTCTGGGGGGGACGAGCAGTACTTC. Its protein product is CASSLSGSGGDEQYF.

The J gene is TRBJ1-2, the V gene TRBV9; 7 nucleotides match TRBD1. V lost 6 bases to trimming and J lost 5 bases; unmatched junction nucleotides: 7. The germline CDR1 and CDR2 sequences are SGDLS and YYNGEE. The CDR3 extends over 13 amino acids. CDR3 sequence: CASTRDSSYGYTF. The CDR3 region has the DNA TGTGCCAGCACTCGGGACAGCTCATATGGCTACACCTTC.

The rearrangement uses TRBV10-3 and TRBJ2-3; 8 bases fit TRBD2. The V gene end was trimmed by 4 bases and the J gene end by 4 bases; junction bases not matched to a gene: 7. The CDR3 is made up of 15 amino acids. Germline V lookup: CDR1 ENHRY, CDR2 SYGVKD. This CDR3 is CAISGPGTRSDTQYF. CDR3 in DNA: TGTGCCATCAGTGGGCCTGGGACTAGGTCAGATACGCAGTATTTT.

The chain has TRBV11-2 and TRBJ1-2; possibly TRBD1 for D (6 bases). V lost 3 bases, J lost 4 bases, and 9 bases lay in between. CDR1 is SGHAT, CDR2 FQNNGV, per germline. This CDR3 contains 13 residues. The CDR3 DNA follows: TGTGCCAGCAGCTTCGCAGGGGCCTATGGCTACACCTTC. Its translation: CASSFAGAYGYTF.

The gene calls are TRBV4-3 and TRBJ2-7; 14 positions agree with TRBD2. From germline, CDR1 is LGHNA and CDR2 YSLEER. This CDR3 is built from 17 residues. Trimming cost V 3 bases and J 0 bases; bases outside gene matches: 4. DNA of the CDR3: TGCGCCAGCAGCCACGGGACTAGCGGGGGTAGCTCCTACGAGCAGTACTTC. Translation gives CASSHGTSGGSSYEQYF.

The chain's CDR3 is CASSQGRLGGRGTDTQYF. For the CDR3, the DNA is TGCGCCAGCAGCCAAGGGAGATTAGGGGGACGGGGCACAGATACGCAGTATTTT. This chain connects TRBV4-1 to TRBJ2-3; D is perhaps TRBD1 (6 bases). CDR1 MGHRA and CDR2 YSYEKL come from the germline V gene. This CDR3 spans 18 amino acids. The V end lost 1 base, the J end lost 1 base, and 18 bases lay between the germline ends.

This rearrangement joins TRBV2 to TRBJ2-5; D might be TRBD2 (6 bases). This CDR3 is built from 15 residues. The germline CDR1 and CDR2 sequences are SNHLY and FYNNEI. Trimming took 0 bases from V and 4 from J, leaving 12 bases between them. The DNA of the CDR3 is TGTGCCAGCAGTGAAGCGCTTGGGCGGGGAGAGACCCAGTACTTC. Amino acid sequence: CASSEALGRGETQYF.

This chain joins TRBV30 and TRBJ2-5, with 13 bases lining up with TRBD2. The J call may be faulty, since TRBJ2-7 better matches the DNA end. Germline CDR1 is GTSNPN and CDR2 is SVGIG (reference sequence). The CDR3 is made up of 15 amino acids. As DNA, the CDR3 is TGTGCCTGGAGTGTACTAGGACTAGCGGGGGACGAGCAGTACTTC. Protein product: CAWSVLGLAGDEQYF.

This clone was observed a single time. This chain joins TRBV27 and TRBJ2-5; 8 bases fit TRBD1. J was trimmed by 5 bases and V by 8 bases; bases with no gene match: 10. This CDR3 contains 14 residues. Germline values: CDR1 MNHEY, CDR2 SMNVEV (reference sequence). The CDR3 DNA follows: TGTGCCAGCCGACTATCAGGGGGCCGGGAGACCCAGTACTTC. Its translation: CASRLSGGRETQYF.

The CDR3 reads CASSLGASSYNEQFF. CDR3 DNA: TGTGCCAGCAGCTTAGGGGCCAGCTCCTACAATGAGCAGTTCTTC. The rearrangement joins TRBV7-8 to TRBJ2-1, with D unresolved. The CDR3 extends over 15 amino acids. Trimming pared 1 base from V and 0 bases from J, leaving 7 bases between. Germline CDR1 and CDR2: SGHVS and FQNEAQ.

The rearrangement joins TRBV7-2 to TRBJ2-5; no clear D gene. The ends were cut back, 7 bases at V and 1 base at J, with 13 bases in the middle. The CDR3 has 14 amino acids. Germline lookup yields CDR1 SGHTA and CDR2 FQGNSA. The DNA for the CDR3 is TGTGCCAGCACTAATGGGCCGGTCCAAGAGACCCAGTACTTC. Encoded protein: CASTNGPVQETQYF.

CDR3 protein: CASSLIDEQYF. The CDR3 DNA sequence: TGTGCCAGCAGTTTAATAGACGAGCAGTACTTC. The chain couples TRBV2 to TRBJ2-7; D is ambiguous. Germline V gene sequence: CDR1 SNHLY, CDR2 FYNNEI. Trimming left V 5 bases short and J 5 bases short, with 7 bases between. The CDR3 runs to 11 residues.

This clone was seen a handful of times. CDR3 DNA sequence: TGTGCCAGCAGCTTTCAACGCGGCGGGGAGCTGTTTTTT. This sequence encodes CASSFQRGGELFF. The chain carries TRBV7-6 and TRBJ2-2; D unclear. V lost 3 bases, J lost 7 bases, and 9 bases lay in between. This CDR3 is built from 13 residues. Germline CDR1 is SGHVS and CDR2 is FNYEAQ.

The gene calls are TRBV5-1 and TRBJ2-1; TRBD2 agrees at 10 bases. V shed 1 base and J 4 bases; nucleotides not matched to a gene: 5. The CDR3 spans 16 residues. The V gene's germline CDR1 is SGHRS and CDR2 YFSETQ. CDR3 in amino acids: CASSLSSGGVYNEQFF. The CDR3 DNA follows: TGCGCCAGCAGCTTGAGCAGCGGGGGGGTTTACAATGAGCAGTTCTTC.

This clone was detected a few times. The chain recombines TRBV5-6 with TRBJ2-2; no firm D call. V lost 0 bases, J lost 9 bases, and 6 bases lay in between. The germline V gene has CDR1 SGHDT and CDR2 YYEEEE. This CDR3 contains 12 residues. CDR3 sequence: CASSLAHRELFF. In nucleotides, the CDR3 is TGTGCCAGCAGCTTGGCACACCGGGAGCTGTTTTTT.

The chain uses TRBV7-6 and TRBJ2-7; 12 bases are shared with TRBD1. The CDR3 length is 15 residues. Germline V lookup: CDR1 SGHVS, CDR2 FNYEAQ. The J segment lost 0 bases and the V segment lost 8 bases, leaving 5 bases of the junction unmatched. This CDR3 reads CASGRDRGPSYEQYF. Here the CDR3 DNA reads TGTGCCAGCGGCCGGGACAGGGGGCCCTCCTACGAGCAGTACTTC.

This chain's CDR3 is CASSLTAGPPRTGELFF. CDR3 DNA sequence: TGCGCCAGCAGCTTGACGGCAGGGCCTCCTCGGACCGGGGAGCTGTTTTTT. This sequence joins TRBV5-1 and TRBJ2-2, with D possibly TRBD1 on 5 matching bases. CDR3 length equals 17 residues. CDR1 is SGHRS, CDR2 YFSETQ, per germline. Trimming pared 1 base from V and 5 bases from J, leaving 18 bases between.

The chain is built from TRBV5-1 and TRBJ1-6, with D possibly TRBD1 on 5 matching bases. Per germline, CDR1 SGHRS and CDR2 YFSETQ. The CDR3 contains 13 residues. V was trimmed by 4 bases and J by 6 bases, leaving 8 bases between them. This CDR3 reads CASSADINSPLHF. The CDR3 DNA follows: TGCGCCAGCAGCGCGGACATTAATTCACCCCTCCACTTT.